What follows describes a single T cell receptor beta chain. Trimming took 3 bases from V and 8 from J; bases not matched to a gene: 13. Looked up from germline, CDR1 is SGHKS and CDR2 is YYEKEE (reference sequence). This CDR3 contains 15 residues. The data originate from a study of blood T cell repertoires in COVID-19. Enrolment of Seattle patients took place during active infection, and they were followed longitudinally. Method: immunoSEQ multiplex PCR; TCRdb's copy keeps in-frame clones and lacks some. The repertoire includes 250,000 to 300,000 clones, roughly nine tenths of them detected once, and roughly 12% sits in the top ten.

The specimen was peripheral blood. This chain joins TRBV5-5 and TRBJ1-2, with TRBD1 matching 7 bases. The receptor's source is a young woman with COVID-19, enrolled during active disease. The CDR3 nucleotides read TGTGCCAGCAGCTCCCCTCGAAAGGGGGCTTGGGGCTACACCTTC. Translation: CASSSPRKGAWGYTF.